Listed below are T cell receptor beta chains from one sample, sequenced in a study of blood T cell repertoires in COVID-19. Produced via immunoSEQ multiplex PCR; TCRdb's table is partial and in-frame only. The profile covers about 130,000 clones, with just under 85% appearing a single time and around 3% taken by the ten largest. Sequenced input: peripheral blood. The receptors were gathered from a woman of 80 years or more with acute or convalescent COVID-19. The CDR3 runs from the conserved cysteine through the conserved F or W. D genes are given only for firm matches. Some rows have no size entry. The others give once, few or many, or a class for an expanded clone.

j_gene: TRBJ2-7; len: 14; abundance: once; v_gene: TRBV9; d_gene: -; CDR3aa: CASSVASADYEQYF; CDR3nt: TGTGCCAGCAGCGTAGCATCTGCGGACTACGAGCAGTACTTC
j_gene: TRBJ2-7; len: 15; abundance: few; v_gene: TRBV11-3; d_gene: TRBD2; CDR3aa: CASSPLSGGAGEQYF; CDR3nt: TGTGCCAGCAGCCCCCTTAGCGGGGGGGCTGGAGAGCAGTACTTC
j_gene: TRBJ1-2; len: 14; abundance: -; v_gene: TRBV5-6; d_gene: TRBD1; CDR3aa: CASSFWDRVGGYTF; CDR3nt: TGTGCCAGCAGCTTCTGGGACAGGGTGGGCGGCTACACCTTC
j_gene: TRBJ2-1; len: 12; abundance: -; v_gene: TRBV7-9; d_gene: -; CDR3aa: CASSLQGPKQFF; CDR3nt: TGTGCCAGCAGCCTACAGGGACCGAAGCAGTTCTTC
j_gene: TRBJ1-1; len: 13; abundance: -; v_gene: TRBV10-3; d_gene: TRBD1; CDR3aa: CAIRGQANTEAFF; CDR3nt: TGTGCCATCAGGGGACAGGCGAACACTGAAGCTTTCTTT
j_gene: TRBJ1-1; len: 14; abundance: few; v_gene: TRBV7-2; d_gene: -; CDR3aa: CASTLFQGNTEAFF; CDR3nt: TGTGCCAGCACCCTCTTCCAGGGGAACACTGAAGCTTTCTTT
j_gene: TRBJ2-7; len: 15; abundance: -; v_gene: TRBV12-5; d_gene: TRBD1; CDR3aa: CASGLGGTGKDEQYF; CDR3nt: TGTGCTAGTGGTTTGGGAGGGACAGGGAAAGACGAGCAGTACTTC
j_gene: TRBJ1-5; len: 14; abundance: -; v_gene: TRBV30; d_gene: -; CDR3aa: CAWRRSGNNQPQHF; CDR3nt: TGTGCCTGGAGACGTTCAGGAAACAATCAGCCCCAGCATTTT
j_gene: TRBJ2-5; len: 14; abundance: -; v_gene: TRBV27; d_gene: -; CDR3aa: CASSPSDRLETQYF; CDR3nt: TGTGCCAGCAGTCCATCCGACAGGCTGGAGACCCAGTACTTC
j_gene: TRBJ2-3; len: 17; abundance: few; v_gene: TRBV19; d_gene: TRBD2; CDR3aa: CASSTSSGGESTDTQYF; CDR3nt: TGTGCCAGTAGTACGTCTAGCGGGGGGGAGAGCACAGATACGCAGTATTTT
j_gene: TRBJ1-2; len: 13; abundance: few; v_gene: TRBV7-9; d_gene: -; CDR3aa: CASSRRGENGYTF; CDR3nt: TGTGCCAGCAGCCGCAGGGGAGAGAATGGCTACACCTTC
j_gene: TRBJ1-3; len: 15; abundance: -; v_gene: TRBV6-6; d_gene: -; CDR3aa: CASKVTEGSGNTIYF; CDR3nt: TGTGCCAGCAAGGTGACAGAAGGGTCTGGAAACACCATATATTTT
j_gene: TRBJ1-2; len: 16; abundance: -; v_gene: TRBV7-3; d_gene: -; CDR3aa: CASSLGSSRRNSGYTF; CDR3nt: TGTGCCAGCAGCCTAGGGAGCTCTAGGAGAAATTCTGGCTACACCTTC
j_gene: TRBJ2-7; len: 13; abundance: -; v_gene: TRBV12-3/TRBV12-4; d_gene: TRBD1; CDR3aa: CASSGGQRAEQYF; CDR3nt: TGTGCCAGCAGTGGGGGACAGAGAGCCGAGCAGTACTTC
j_gene: TRBJ1-4; len: 15; abundance: few; v_gene: TRBV7-2; d_gene: TRBD1; CDR3aa: CASSSGQGVGEKLFF; CDR3nt: TGTGCCAGCAGCTCAGGACAGGGGGTTGGTGAAAAACTGTTTTTT
j_gene: TRBJ2-4; len: 13; abundance: -; v_gene: TRBV5-5; d_gene: -; CDR3aa: CASRKDKGDIQYF; CDR3nt: TGTGCCAGCAGAAAGGATAAGGGGGACATTCAGTACTTC
j_gene: TRBJ2-7; len: 16; abundance: few; v_gene: TRBV6-1; d_gene: TRBD2; CDR3aa: CASSGTSGGLTYEQYF; CDR3nt: TGTGCCAGCAGTGGGACTAGCGGGGGGCTAACCTACGAGCAGTACTTC
j_gene: TRBJ2-7; len: 15; abundance: -; v_gene: TRBV9; d_gene: -; CDR3aa: CASSVGPGYSYEQYF; CDR3nt: TGTGCCAGCAGCGTAGGTCCGGGGTACTCCTACGAGCAGTACTTC
j_gene: TRBJ1-1; len: 15; abundance: -; v_gene: TRBV30; d_gene: -; CDR3aa: CAWTTDSGPNTEAFF; CDR3nt: TGTGCCTGGACAACGGACTCCGGTCCGAACACTGAAGCTTTCTTT
j_gene: TRBJ1-2; len: 13; abundance: -; v_gene: TRBV5-8; d_gene: TRBD1; CDR3aa: CASRDRVDYGYTF; CDR3nt: TGTGCCAGCAGGGACAGGGTAGACTATGGCTACACCTTC
j_gene: TRBJ2-3; len: 16; abundance: -; v_gene: TRBV5-1; d_gene: TRBD2; CDR3aa: CASSLGAGGRTDTQYF; CDR3nt: TGCGCCAGCAGCTTGGGGGCGGGGGGGCGCACAGATACGCAGTATTTT
j_gene: TRBJ2-5; len: 13; abundance: -; v_gene: TRBV7-3; d_gene: -; CDR3aa: CASSSTVQETQYF; CDR3nt: TGTGCCAGCAGCTCGACAGTTCAAGAGACCCAGTACTTC
j_gene: TRBJ2-7; len: 11; abundance: -; v_gene: TRBV25-1; d_gene: -; CDR3aa: CASKAAVEQYF; CDR3nt: TGTGCCAGCAAGGCAGCGGTAGAGCAGTACTTC
j_gene: TRBJ1-2; len: 14; abundance: -; v_gene: TRBV5-1; d_gene: TRBD1; CDR3aa: CASSFSGQGDGYTF; CDR3nt: TGCGCCAGCAGCTTTTCGGGACAGGGGGATGGCTACACCTTC
j_gene: TRBJ2-7; len: 14; abundance: -; v_gene: TRBV7-2; d_gene: -; CDR3aa: CASSLGGNSYEQYF; CDR3nt: TGTGCCAGCAGCTTGGGGGGTAACTCCTACGAGCAGTACTTC
j_gene: TRBJ2-1; len: 15; abundance: -; v_gene: TRBV4-1; d_gene: TRBD1; CDR3aa: CASSRGQGRSNEQFF; CDR3nt: TGCGCCAGCAGCCGAGGACAGGGGCGAAGCAATGAGCAGTTCTTC
j_gene: TRBJ1-3; len: 16; abundance: -; v_gene: TRBV27; d_gene: -; CDR3aa: CASSLSRTESGNTIYF; CDR3nt: TGTGCCAGCAGTTTATCACGGACTGAGTCTGGAAACACCATATATTTT
j_gene: TRBJ2-2; len: 16; abundance: few; v_gene: TRBV7-3; d_gene: TRBD1; CDR3aa: CASSRVGTGGTGELFF; CDR3nt: TGTGCCAGCAGCCGCGTCGGGACAGGGGGAACCGGGGAGCTGTTTTTT
j_gene: TRBJ2-7; len: 16; abundance: -; v_gene: TRBV7-8; d_gene: -; CDR3aa: CASSLGWTAVGYEQYF; CDR3nt: TGTGCCAGCAGCTTAGGGTGGACAGCCGTGGGCTACGAGCAGTACTTC
j_gene: TRBJ1-2; len: 16; abundance: -; v_gene: TRBV5-5; d_gene: -; CDR3aa: CASSLSSLEARYGYTF; CDR3nt: TGTGCCAGCAGCTTGTCTTCTTTAGAGGCGAGGTATGGCTACACCTTC
j_gene: TRBJ1-4; len: 16; abundance: -; v_gene: TRBV5-1; d_gene: -; CDR3aa: CASSLEGYGSNEKLFF; CDR3nt: TGCGCCAGCAGCTTGGAAGGTTACGGGTCCAATGAAAAACTGTTTTTT
j_gene: TRBJ1-2; len: 12; abundance: -; v_gene: TRBV5-1; d_gene: -; CDR3aa: CASSPETLGYTF; CDR3nt: TGCGCCAGCAGCCCGGAGACTTTAGGCTACACCTTC
j_gene: TRBJ1-4; len: 16; abundance: few; v_gene: TRBV7-9; d_gene: TRBD1; CDR3aa: CASSLTGAEGNEKLFF; CDR3nt: TGTGCCAGCAGCTTAACAGGGGCGGAAGGTAATGAAAAACTGTTTTTT
j_gene: TRBJ1-3; len: 15; abundance: once; v_gene: TRBV29-1; d_gene: -; CDR3aa: CSVVSGGPGGNTIYF; CDR3nt: TGCAGCGTTGTTTCGGGGGGCCCGGGTGGAAACACCATATATTTT
j_gene: TRBJ1-6; len: 13; abundance: -; v_gene: TRBV11-1; d_gene: -; CDR3aa: CASSSTVGDTLHF; CDR3nt: TGTGCCAGCAGTTCAACTGTGGGAGATACCCTCCACTTT
j_gene: TRBJ2-7; len: 17; abundance: -; v_gene: TRBV3-1/TRBV3-2; d_gene: TRBD1; CDR3aa: CASSPHYRTGGGYEQYF; CDR3nt: TGTGCCAGCAGCCCACACTATCGGACAGGGGGTGGTTACGAGCAGTACTTC
j_gene: TRBJ2-2; len: 16; abundance: -; v_gene: TRBV28; d_gene: TRBD2; CDR3aa: CASKRGGAANTGELFF; CDR3nt: TGTGCCAGCAAGCGGGGGGGCGCCGCGAACACCGGGGAGCTGTTTTTT
j_gene: TRBJ1-6; len: 13; abundance: -; v_gene: TRBV29-1; d_gene: -; CDR3aa: CSVGTARDSPLHF; CDR3nt: TGCAGCGTTGGGACAGCCCGAGATTCACCCCTCCACTTT
j_gene: TRBJ1-4; len: 12; abundance: -; v_gene: TRBV6-6; d_gene: -; CDR3aa: CASSYTQNLLFF; CDR3nt: TGTGCCAGCAGTTATACCCAGAACCTCCTGTTTTTT
j_gene: TRBJ2-3; len: 12; abundance: -; v_gene: TRBV14; d_gene: -; CDR3aa: CASSLYTDTQYF; CDR3nt: TGTGCCAGCAGCCTATACACAGATACGCAGTATTTT
j_gene: TRBJ1-2; len: 13; abundance: -; v_gene: TRBV6-2/TRBV6-3; d_gene: -; CDR3aa: CASSPPGNYGYTF; CDR3nt: TGTGCCAGCAGTCCGCCAGGGAACTATGGCTACACCTTC
j_gene: TRBJ2-5; len: 13; abundance: -; v_gene: TRBV15; d_gene: TRBD1; CDR3aa: CATGTGRAETQYF; CDR3nt: TGTGCCACCGGGACAGGTCGGGCAGAGACCCAGTACTTC
j_gene: TRBJ1-5; len: 14; abundance: -; v_gene: TRBV2; d_gene: -; CDR3aa: CASNTKTGFWPQHF; CDR3nt: TGTGCCAGCAATACTAAAACGGGGTTCTGGCCCCAGCATTTT
j_gene: TRBJ2-3; len: 15; abundance: few; v_gene: TRBV7-9; d_gene: -; CDR3aa: CASSLDSLLTDTQYF; CDR3nt: TGTGCCAGCAGCCTGGACAGCCTACTCACAGATACGCAGTATTTT
j_gene: TRBJ2-3; len: 16; abundance: -; v_gene: TRBV24-1; d_gene: TRBD1; CDR3aa: CATSDAGTGTIDTQYF; CDR3nt: TGTGCCACCAGTGATGCCGGGACAGGGACGATAGATACGCAGTATTTT
j_gene: TRBJ1-3; len: 13; abundance: -; v_gene: TRBV5-1; d_gene: -; CDR3aa: CASSLNTGNTIYF; CDR3nt: TGCGCCAGCAGCTTGAATACTGGAAACACCATATATTTT
j_gene: TRBJ2-2; len: 16; abundance: -; v_gene: TRBV25-1; d_gene: TRBD1; CDR3aa: CASSSPGQANTGELFF; CDR3nt: TGTGCCAGCAGTAGCCCGGGACAGGCTAATACCGGGGAGCTGTTTTTT
j_gene: TRBJ1-2; len: 15; abundance: -; v_gene: TRBV18; d_gene: -; CDR3aa: CASSPQEGVYGGYTF; CDR3nt: TGTGCCAGCTCACCACAGGAGGGAGTATACGGTGGCTACACCTTC
j_gene: TRBJ2-7; len: 16; abundance: -; v_gene: TRBV4-1; d_gene: TRBD1; CDR3aa: CASSLRTGGIDHEQYF; CDR3nt: TGCGCCAGCAGCCTTAGAACAGGGGGAATAGACCACGAGCAGTACTTC
j_gene: TRBJ1-2; len: 15; abundance: -; v_gene: TRBV19; d_gene: TRBD1; CDR3aa: CASTAGQGPFYGYTF; CDR3nt: TGTGCCAGTACTGCGGGACAGGGGCCCTTCTATGGCTACACCTTC
j_gene: TRBJ2-7; len: 13; abundance: -; v_gene: TRBV10-3; d_gene: TRBD2; CDR3aa: CAIGSGAPYEQYF; CDR3nt: TGTGCCATCGGCAGCGGGGCTCCCTACGAGCAGTACTTC
j_gene: TRBJ2-7; len: 16; abundance: -; v_gene: TRBV7-9; d_gene: -; CDR3aa: CASSAAASGPEYEQYF; CDR3nt: TGTGCCAGCAGCGCAGCGGCGTCTGGGCCCGAATACGAGCAGTACTTC
j_gene: TRBJ1-3; len: 14; abundance: -; v_gene: TRBV2; d_gene: -; CDR3aa: CASSLQGSGNTIYF; CDR3nt: TGTGCCAGCAGCTTACAGGGTTCTGGAAACACCATATATTTT
j_gene: TRBJ2-2; len: 15; abundance: -; v_gene: TRBV5-1; d_gene: -; CDR3aa: CASSLLPVGTGELFF; CDR3nt: TGCGCCAGCAGCTTGCTTCCGGTTGGCACCGGGGAGCTGTTTTTT